The 24 T cell receptor beta chains reported below all come from one sample, sequenced in a study of response to subunit inactivated influenza vaccine. TCRdb recomputed calls from the RT-PCR reads with MiXCR, one row per CDR3 protein. This sample carries over 800,000 distinct CDR3 sequences, 21% of them seen once, and the ten largest clones take roughly 10%. The sequencing here drew on PBMCs from blood, taken about 5 days after vaccination. These receptors originate from a man aged 50 to 59 who received an inactivated influenza vaccine.

This clonotype came up a few times. The rearrangement uses TRBV7-2 and TRBJ2-7; 8 nucleotides line up with TRBD2. J was trimmed by 5 bases and V by 1 base; bases with no gene match: 7. The germline V gene has CDR1 SGHTA and CDR2 FQGNSA. The CDR3 loop spans 15 amino acids. In nucleotides, the CDR3 is TGTGCCAGCAGCTTAGATTGGCGGGAGGTCAACGAGCAGTACTTC. As protein: CASSLDWREVNEQYF.

This chain joins TRBV10-1 and TRBJ1-2; D is possibly TRBD1 (5 bases). Germline loops: CDR1 WNHNN, CDR2 SYGVQD (reference sequence). V gave up 4 bases and J gave up 3 bases, with 12 bases separating them. CDR3 length equals 14 residues. The CDR3 here is CASSVAGCDYGYTF. The DNA for the CDR3 is TGCGCCAGCAGTGTCGCAGGGTGCGACTATGGCTACACCTTC.

V gene TRBV6-1 combines with J gene TRBJ2-3; TRBD2 matches 12 bases. V trimming: 5 bases; J trimming: 6 bases; junction bases outside the gene matches: 6. The CDR3 is 15 residues long. Germline values: CDR1 MNHNS, CDR2 SASEGT. For the CDR3, the DNA is TGTGCCAGCAGTCTCGGACTAGCGGGAAAGGATACGCAGTATTTT. This encodes CASSLGLAGKDTQYF.

This clonotype was observed a handful of times. The chain links TRBV29-1 to TRBJ2-1; 9 bases are a match to TRBD2. The germline gives CDR1 SQVTM, CDR2 ANQGSEA. Losses at the gene ends were 4 bases for V and 7 bases for J; bases not matched to a gene: 8. The CDR3 runs 14 residues. The CDR3 protein is CSVAAGGQINEQFF. In DNA, the CDR3 is TGCAGCGTTGCAGCGGGAGGCCAAATTAATGAGCAGTTCTTC.

This clonotype was detected only a few times. The J gene is TRBJ1-2, the V gene TRBV12-3 or TRBV12-4; tentatively, D is TRBD1 (5 bases). CDR3 length: 11 amino acids. The germline V and J ends were trimmed by 3 bases and 13 bases, with 12 bases remaining between them. DNA of the CDR3: TGTGCCAGCAGTTTTGCCGACAGTCGCACCTTC. Its protein is CASSFADSRTF.

V is TRBV18 and J is TRBJ2-7; no clear D gene. Germline V gene data show CDR1 as KGHSH and CDR2 as LQKENI. The germline V and J ends were trimmed by 5 bases and 2 bases, with 10 bases remaining between them. The CDR3 consists of 13 residues. In nucleotides, the CDR3 is TGTGCCAGCTCAAAGGGTCACCCCTACGAGCAGTACTTC. Translation: CASSKGHPYEQYF.

This clonotype has only a few counts. The rearrangement joins TRBV6-5 to TRBJ1-2; D is unclear. The CDR3 length is 13 residues. The germline V gene encodes CDR1 MNHEY and CDR2 SVGAGI. The V end was cut by 0 bases, the J end by 6 bases, with 8 bases between. The CDR3: CASSYSTSNGYTF. The CDR3 DNA is TGTGCCAGCAGTTACTCGACTTCAAATGGCTACACCTTC.

This clonotype has just a few counts. The rearrangement joins TRBV3-1 to TRBJ1-2, with unresolved D. V lost 4 bases, J lost 2 bases, and 14 bases lay in between. Germline CDR1 is LGHDT and CDR2 is YNNKEL (reference sequence). The CDR3 extends over 15 amino acids. The CDR3 region is CASSPGSPKNYGYTF. DNA of the CDR3: TGTGCCAGCAGCCCGGGGTCACCGAAGAACTATGGCTACACCTTC.

The V gene is TRBV7-2, the J gene TRBJ2-1; D call uncertain. This CDR3 comprises 14 residues. The germline V gene encodes CDR1 SGHTA and CDR2 FQGNSA. V lost 4 bases to trimming and J lost 7 bases, with 14 bases between them. CDR3 sequence reads: CASSSRRRGNEQFF. CDR3 DNA sequence: TGTGCCAGCAGCTCACGGAGAAGAGGAAATGAGCAGTTCTTC.

The gene calls are TRBV27 and TRBJ1-6; D is uncertain. Germline V gene sequence: CDR1 MNHEY, CDR2 SMNVEV (reference sequence). Deletions cut 3 bases from V and 11 bases from J, with 14 bases between. The CDR3 spans 14 residues. The CDR3 loop reads CASSFGPGIPPLHF. In DNA form, the CDR3 reads TGTGCCAGCAGTTTTGGCCCTGGAATACCACCCCTCCACTTT.

This clonotype has more than one count but fewer than ten. CDR3 sequence: CASSTRSSYEQYF. The CDR3 bases are TGTGCCAGCTCAACAAGATCATCCTACGAGCAGTACTTC. This chain joins TRBV18 and TRBJ2-7; the D is unclear. V shed 5 bases and J shed 1 base, with 9 bases lying between them. CDR1 and CDR2 from the germline V gene are KGHSH and LQKENI. The CDR3 is 13 amino acids.

The chain links TRBV7-2 to TRBJ2-5, with D perhaps matching TRBD1 (5 bases). Trimming removed 6 bases from V and 4 bases from J, with 18 bases in between. The CDR3 is 15 amino acids. The germline CDR1 and CDR2 sequences are SGHTA and FQGNSA. The DNA for the CDR3 is TGTGCCAGCAGACTAATATCAGGGTCGAGAGAGACCCAGTACTTC. Protein sequence: CASRLISGSRETQYF.

The J gene is TRBJ2-1, the V gene TRBV14; either TRBD1 or TRBD2 may fit D (5 bases each). CDR1 and CDR2 from the germline V gene are SGHDN and FVKESK. Between the trimmed V and J ends, which lost 0 bases and 0 bases, there was a span of 12 bases. This CDR3 comprises 17 residues. The CDR3 loop is CASSQDGDVSSYNEQFF. The CDR3 DNA reads TGTGCCAGCAGCCAAGATGGGGACGTTTCCTCCTACAATGAGCAGTTCTTC.

The chain has TRBV6-1 and TRBJ2-5; 7 nucleotides align to TRBD1. The CDR3 spans 14 residues. Unmatched junction bases numbered 8, after V lost 8 bases and J lost 2 bases. Looked up from germline, CDR1 is MNHNS and CDR2 is SASEGT. The CDR3 DNA reads TGTGCCAGCGTCCGGGACAGAGTACAAGAGACCCAGTACTTC. Translation: CASVRDRVQETQYF.

This chain joins TRBV6-1 and TRBJ2-2, with TRBD1 identical over 9 bases. The CDR3 spans 15 residues. Unmatched junction bases numbered 8, after V lost 8 bases and J lost 4 bases. CDR1 is MNHNS and CDR2 is SASEGT in the germline V gene. The CDR3 reads CASLRDRVSTGELFF. In DNA form, the CDR3 reads TGTGCCAGCCTCCGGGACAGGGTGAGCACCGGGGAGCTGTTTTTT.

J is TRBJ2-1 and V is TRBV7-2, with 9 bases aligning to TRBD2. Per germline, CDR1 SGHTA and CDR2 FQGNSA. The CDR3 is 13 residues long. V shed 6 bases, J shed 9 bases, and the junction held 6 bases outside the gene matches. In DNA, the CDR3 is TGTGCCAGCAGGCTGGGACTAGCTGGTGAGCAGTTCTTC. Protein sequence: CASRLGLAGEQFF.

This clonotype was observed a handful of times. This sequence joins TRBV6-5 and TRBJ2-5; the match to TRBD1 covers 9 bases. The CDR3 has 15 amino acids. Trimming took 2 bases from V and 7 from J; bases not matched to a gene: 8. CDR1 is MNHEY, CDR2 SVGAGI, per germline. In DNA form, the CDR3 reads TGTGCCAGCAGTTACCAGGGACAGGGTTTAGCGACCCAGTACTTC. Translated: CASSYQGQGLATQYF.

This clonotype was picked up a small number of times. The chain links TRBV7-2 to TRBJ1-2; D is possibly TRBD1 (6 bases). Germline V gene data show CDR1 as SGHTA and CDR2 as FQGNSA. Trimming pared 5 bases from V and 6 bases from J, leaving 13 bases between. This CDR3 is built from 13 residues. The CDR3 region is CASSVPTGNGYTF. Written as DNA, the CDR3 is TGTGCCAGCAGCGTCCCCACAGGGAATGGCTACACCTTC.

This clonotype was found once. The chain carries TRBV7-9 and TRBJ2-7; D uncertain. Germline-derived CDR1 and CDR2 are SEHNR and FQNEAQ (reference sequence). The CDR3 runs 16 residues. Deletions cut 2 bases from V and 1 base from J, with 15 bases between. The CDR3 nucleotides are TGTGCCAGCAGCTTAATGAAACAGCCGGAATCCTACGAGCAGTACTTC. This encodes CASSLMKQPESYEQYF.

The chain carries TRBV11-2 and TRBJ2-1, with TRBD2 as a possible D gene (6 bases). V lost 5 bases to trimming and J lost 8 bases, with 31 bases between them. The CDR3 is 19 residues long. Germline V gene data show CDR1 as SGHAT and CDR2 as FQNNGV. CDR3 DNA sequence: TGTGCCAGCAGCAACGACGGTCTAGCGCTTTATGAGTATGTTGATGAGCAGTTCTTC. Amino acid sequence: CASSNDGLALYEYVDEQFF.

The CDR3 spells CATSEVGQGLAGELFF. Here the CDR3 DNA reads TGTGCCACCAGTGAGGTGGGACAGGGCCTGGCCGGGGAGCTGTTTTTT. The rearrangement joins TRBV24-1 to TRBJ2-2; 9 bases line up with TRBD1. This CDR3 comprises 16 residues. Unmatched junction bases numbered 8, after V lost 4 bases and J lost 6 bases. The germline gives CDR1 KGHDR, CDR2 SFDVKD.

This clonotype has a count of ten or more. This chain joins TRBV12-3 or TRBV12-4 and TRBJ2-2, with TRBD1 matching over 11 bases. The CDR3 covers 16 residues. Germline trimming cut 5 bases from V and 5 bases from J; bases unmatched to any gene: 7. CDR3 DNA sequence: TGTGCCAGCAGTCCCGGACAGGGGGCGCTGACCGGGGAGCTGTTTTTT. Translated: CASSPGQGALTGELFF.

This clonotype was counted many times. The rearrangement links TRBV20-1 to TRBJ2-3, with D unresolved. The V gene lost 3 bases and the J gene lost 0 bases, with 10 bases spanning the gap. The CDR3 consists of 14 residues. From germline, CDR1 is DFQATT and CDR2 SNEGSKA (reference sequence). As DNA, the CDR3 is TGCAGTGCTAGGGTCGGGCCAAGCACAGATACGCAGTATTTT. This codes for CSARVGPSTDTQYF.

V is TRBV4-1 and J is TRBJ2-7; either TRBD1 or TRBD2 may fit D (5 bases each). Trimming removed 4 bases from V and 3 bases from J, with 19 bases in between. The CDR3 runs 16 residues. The V gene's germline CDR1 is MGHRA and CDR2 YSYEKL. The CDR3 nucleotides read TGCGCCAGCAGCCGGGTTCTGGGACCACTAGTCTACGAGCAGTACTTC. Translating gives CASSRVLGPLVYEQYF.